The 19 T cell receptor beta chains in this list originate from one sample, sequenced in a study of T cells in Graves' hyperthyroidism and ophthalmopathy. TCR beta CDR3 regions were amplified from RNA. In the first-round RT-PCR of the TCR CDR3, the HTBI primer set was used. TCRdb independently ran MiXCR on the multiplex PCR reads; one entry per CDR3 protein. The data hold under 650,000 distinct CDR3 sequences, with 15% to 20% observed a single time. The sequencing sample was made of blood. Receptors originate from a woman in her 30s with Graves' hyperthyroidism.

This clonotype was seen a handful of times. The V and J genes are TRBV10-3 and TRBJ1-2; 8 nucleotides match TRBD1. Per germline, CDR1 ENHRY and CDR2 SYGVKD. V shed 7 bases and J 4 bases; nucleotides not matched to a gene: 5. The CDR3 runs to 13 residues. CDR3 sequence: CAINGQGTYGYTF. CDR3 sequence (DNA): TGTGCCATCAACGGACAGGGCACCTATGGCTACACCTTC.

V is TRBV12-3 or TRBV12-4 and J is TRBJ2-5; D is unclear. The germline V and J ends were trimmed by 8 bases and 5 bases, with 12 bases remaining between them. The CDR3 has 12 residues. This CDR3 is CASQYTEETQYF. The CDR3 DNA reads as TGTGCCAGCCAATATACGGAGGAGACCCAGTACTTC.

This clonotype came up a few times. The gene calls are TRBV18 and TRBJ2-1; TRBD2 agrees at 12 bases. Germline values: CDR1 KGHSH, CDR2 LQKENI. The J segment lost 5 bases and the V segment lost 10 bases, leaving 6 bases of the junction unmatched. The CDR3 runs 14 residues. CDR3 protein: CATQTSGRHNEQFF. As DNA, the CDR3 is TGTGCCACTCAGACTAGCGGGAGACACAATGAGCAGTTCTTC. The full variable domain, completed using reference TRBV18 and TRBJ2-1, is NAGVMQNPRHLVRRRGQEARLRCSPMKGHSHVYWYRQLPEEGLKFMVYLQKENIIDESGMPKERFSAEFPKEGPSILRIQQVVRGDSAAYFCATQTSGRHNEQFFGPGTRLTVL.

This clonotype has ten or more counts. This chain connects TRBV29-1 to TRBJ2-5; D is undetermined. CDR1 and CDR2 (germline): SQVTM, ANQGSEA. The V end was cut by 6 bases, the J end by 3 bases, with 14 bases between. The length of the CDR3 is 13 residues. The CDR3 DNA is TGCAGCGTCTACAAAGCAAACGAAGAGACCCAGTACTTC. This translates into CSVYKANEETQYF.

This sequence joins TRBV4-1 and TRBJ2-1, with D possibly matching TRBD1 (6 bases). CDR3 length equals 14 residues. V lost 3 bases to trimming and J lost 10 bases, with 16 bases between them. Germline values: CDR1 MGHRA, CDR2 YSYEKL. CDR3 sequence reads: CASSQSPTGTEQFF. The CDR3 region has the DNA TGCGCCAGCAGCCAGTCACCAACCGGGACAGAGCAGTTCTTC.

This clonotype was recorded at least ten times. This chain links TRBV2 with TRBJ1-2; D might be TRBD1 (5 bases). Per the germline V gene, CDR1 is SNHLY and CDR2 is FYNNEI. V was shortened by 6 bases and J by 6 bases, with 11 bases between the two germline ends. The CDR3 is 12 residues long. CDR3 sequence (DNA): TGTGCCAGCAGGCCAAGGGGCAATGGCTACACCTTC. Its translation: CASRPRGNGYTF.

The chain links TRBV7-2 to TRBJ1-1; D unclear. Germline loops: CDR1 SGHTA, CDR2 FQGNSA. The CDR3 spans 13 residues. The ends were cut back, 1 base at V and 5 bases at J, with 8 bases in the middle. The CDR3 reads CASSLGTLTEAFF. The CDR3 DNA follows: TGTGCCAGCAGCTTAGGGACGCTAACTGAAGCTTTCTTT.

This clonotype has a handful of counts. The chain links TRBV9 to TRBJ2-1; 7 bases match TRBD2. The CDR3 consists of 15 residues. The germline V gene encodes CDR1 SGDLS and CDR2 YYNGEE. With V trimmed by 0 bases and J by 7 bases, 7 bases remained unmatched. CDR3 loop: CASSVGTSEKNEQFF. CDR3 bases: TGTGCCAGCAGCGTAGGTACTAGCGAGAAGAATGAGCAGTTCTTC.

In its sample, this clonotype was seen many times. The chain has TRBV13 and TRBJ2-3, with no clear D. The CDR3 length is 13 residues. V lost 1 base, J lost 2 bases, and 4 bases lay in between. Germline CDR1 reads PRHDT; CDR2 reads FYEKMQ (reference sequence). DNA of the CDR3: TGTGCCAGCAGCTTAGTGACCACAGATACGCAGTATTTT. Residues: CASSLVTTDTQYF.

This clonotype appeared many times. The chain employs TRBV6-1 and TRBJ1-1; 7 nucleotides line up with TRBD1. CDR3 size: 15 residues. V gave up 4 bases and J gave up 4 bases; unmatched junction bases: 9. The V gene's germline CDR1 is MNHNS and CDR2 SASEGT. The CDR3 is CASSAKSEGATEAFF. In DNA, the CDR3 is TGTGCCAGCAGTGCCAAAAGCGAGGGGGCCACTGAAGCTTTCTTT.

This clonotype was seen at least ten times. The V call is TRBV5-1, the J call TRBJ2-3, with 13 positions matching TRBD2. The ends lost 3 bases at V and 0 bases at J; junction bases unmatched: 4. This CDR3 region has 17 residues. Looked up from germline, CDR1 is SGHRS and CDR2 is YFSETQ. This CDR3 is CASSWTSGGPSTDTQYF. CDR3 nucleotides: TGCGCCAGCAGCTGGACTAGCGGGGGACCTAGCACAGATACGCAGTATTTT.

This clonotype was detected only a few times. The chain has TRBV7-2 and TRBJ2-5; TRBD1 matches at 8 bases. Germline V CDR1 and CDR2: SGHTA, FQGNSA. CDR3 length: 14 residues. V dropped 5 bases and J dropped 2; count of bases not matched to a gene: 4. The DNA for the CDR3 is TGTGCCAGCAGCAGGACAGGGACACAAGAGACCCAGTACTTC. Translated: CASSRTGTQETQYF.

This clonotype was detected only a few times. V gene TRBV15 combines with J gene TRBJ2-7; 8 nucleotides line up with TRBD1. CDR1 is LNHNV, CDR2 YYDKDF, per germline (reference sequence). J gave up 6 bases and V 3 bases, and 1 base lay outside the gene matches. CDR3 length: 12 amino acids. The CDR3 is CATSRGQVEQYF. CDR3 DNA: TGTGCCACCAGCAGGGGACAGGTCGAGCAGTACTTC. Variable domain in full (rest from reference TRBV15 and TRBJ2-7): DAMVIQNPRYQVTQFGKPVTLSCSQTLNHNVMYWYQQKSSQAPKLLFHYYDKDFNNEADTPDNFQSRRPNTSFCFLDIRSPGLGDTAMYLCATSRGQVEQYFGPGTRLTVT.

The V and J genes are TRBV30 and TRBJ2-1; TRBD2 matches at 8 bases. Unmatched junction bases numbered 4, after V lost 2 bases and J lost 7 bases. The CDR3 spans 13 residues. Germline V CDR1 and CDR2: GTSNPN, SVGIG (reference sequence). The CDR3 reads CAWSIAGGNEQFF. CDR3 nucleotide sequence: TGTGCCTGGAGTATTGCGGGAGGTAATGAGCAGTTCTTC.

This clonotype appeared a few times. This chain links TRBV7-9 with TRBJ2-5; 7 positions agree with TRBD1. Per germline, CDR1 SEHNR and CDR2 FQNEAQ (reference sequence). The length of the CDR3 is 14 residues. The junction had 1 base not matched to a gene; V was cut back by 3 bases and J by 0 bases. CDR3 in amino acids: CASSLDRHQETQYF. CDR3 nucleotide sequence: TGTGCCAGCAGCTTGGACAGGCACCAAGAGACCCAGTACTTC.

There are many counts of this clonotype. J is TRBJ2-7 and V is TRBV30, with D perhaps TRBD2 (6 bases). The germline V gene encodes CDR1 GTSNPN and CDR2 SVGIG (reference sequence). V lost 2 bases and J 2 bases, leaving 10 bases between the germline ends. The CDR3 runs to 13 residues. This CDR3 reads CAWSSGSPYEQYF. In nucleotides, the CDR3 is TGTGCCTGGAGTTCCGGGAGCCCCTACGAGCAGTACTTC. The variable domain in full, completed from reference TRBV30 and TRBJ2-7, reads SQTIHQWPATLVQPVGSPLSLECTVEGTSNPNLYWYRQAAGRGLQLLFYSVGIGQISSEVPQNLSASRPQDRQFILSSKKLLLSDSGFYLCAWSSGSPYEQYFGPGTRLTVT.

This sequence joins TRBV12-5 and TRBJ2-7, with 11 nucleotides matching TRBD1. V lost 1 base to trimming and J lost 4 bases; unmatched junction nucleotides: 9. The CDR3 is 17 residues long. CDR1 and CDR2 from the germline V gene are LGHNT and FRNRAP. DNA of the CDR3: TGTGCTAGTGGTTTGGATTGGGCGGGGACAGGGGGTTACGAGCAGTACTTC. Translating it yields CASGLDWAGTGGYEQYF. Combining the CDR3 with reference TRBV12-5 and TRBJ2-7 gives the whole variable domain DARVTQTPRHKVTEMGQEVTMRCQPILGHNTVFWYRQTMMQGLELLAYFRNRAPLDDSGMPKDRFSAEMPDATLATLKIQPSEPRDSAVYFCASGLDWAGTGGYEQYFGPGTRLTVT.

This clonotype was found a few times. The V gene is TRBV19, the J gene TRBJ2-1; 9 positions agree with TRBD2. Germline assignment: CDR1 LNHDA and CDR2 SQIVND (reference sequence). The CDR3 totals 15 residues. J was trimmed by 0 bases and V by 9 bases; bases with no gene match: 6. CDR3 sequence: CASTVTSGSYNEQFF. The CDR3 bases are TGTGCCAGCACAGTGACTAGCGGCTCCTACAATGAGCAGTTCTTC.

There are many counts of this clonotype. The V and J genes are TRBV2 and TRBJ2-3; D possibly corresponds to TRBD2 (5 bases). This CDR3 has 14 residues. The germline V and J ends were trimmed by 7 bases and 0 bases, with 11 bases remaining between them. Germline CDR1 is SNHLY and CDR2 is FYNNEI. The CDR3, as DNA: TGTGCCAGCAAGGGCGGACTTAGCACAGATACGCAGTATTTT. This encodes CASKGGLSTDTQYF.